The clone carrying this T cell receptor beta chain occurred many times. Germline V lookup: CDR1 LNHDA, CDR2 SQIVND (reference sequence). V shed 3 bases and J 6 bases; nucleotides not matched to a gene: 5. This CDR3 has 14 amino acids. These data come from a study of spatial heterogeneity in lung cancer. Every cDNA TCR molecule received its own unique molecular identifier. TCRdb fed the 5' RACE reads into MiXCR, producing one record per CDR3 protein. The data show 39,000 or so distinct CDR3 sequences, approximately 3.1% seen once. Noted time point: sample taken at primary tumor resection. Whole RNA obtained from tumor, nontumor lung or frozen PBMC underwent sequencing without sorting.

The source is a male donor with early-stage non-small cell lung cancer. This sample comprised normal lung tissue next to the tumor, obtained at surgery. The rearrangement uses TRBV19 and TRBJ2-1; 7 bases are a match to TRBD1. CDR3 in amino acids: CASSIGTEGNEQFF. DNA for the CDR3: TGTGCCAGTAGTATCGGGACAGAGGGCAATGAGCAGTTCTTC. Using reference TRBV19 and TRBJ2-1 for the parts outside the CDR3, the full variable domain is DGGITQSPKYLFRKEGQNVTLSCEQNLNHDAMYWYRQDPGQGLRLIYYSQIVNDFQKGDIAEGYSVSREKKESFPLTVTSAQKNPTAFYLCASSIGTEGNEQFFGPGTRLTVL.